This record looks at one TCR beta chain sequence and its context. The sample carries other DNA sequences with the same CDR3. The source of the sample is a study of shared clonotypes between healthy human individuals. The CDR3 totals 14 residues. With 2 bases clipped from V and 6 bases from J, the junction kept 4 bases outside the gene matches. Germline V gene lookup returns CDR1 MNHNS and CDR2 SASEGT. Assay used: immunoSEQ multiplex PCR; TCRdb lists only in-frame clones, some missing. The sample lists more than 2 million clones; around 95% were seen once. Those who donated were healthy HIV-negative adults, with no recent acute infections or vaccinations reported.

This TCR came from a man younger than 30 in good health. This chain links TRBV6-1 with TRBJ1-5; 7 bases map to TRBD1. The sequencing input was naive CD4+ T cells sorted from blood. Subset described: CD45RA+ positively selected. The CDR3 nucleotides are TGTGCCAGCAGTGAACAGGGGGTTGGTCAGCCCCAGCATTTT. Translated, it gives CASSEQGVGQPQHF.